This TCR beta chain was identified in a study of Graves' ophthalmopathy and Graves' hyperthyroidism. Per the germline V gene, CDR1 is LGHNT and CDR2 is FRNRAP. The CDR3 has 13 residues. The V gene lost 1 base and the J gene lost 5 bases, with 9 bases spanning the gap. The sequenced template was RNA, covering the TCR beta CDR3 region. First-round RT-PCR used HTBI primers; second-round multiplex PCR followed. TCRdb called the multiplex PCR reads again in MiXCR, with one record for every CDR3 protein. The sample shows hundreds of thousands of distinct CDR3 sequences, approximately 39% of them seen only once. Exclusion covered patients with other autoimmune diseases or uncontrolled infections (as well as pregnancy or lactation).

This TCR was recovered from an adult man with Graves' ophthalmopathy. The rearrangement joins TRBV12-5 to TRBJ2-7; D gene uncertain. The sample comprised peripheral blood. This CDR3 is CASGLARANEQYF. CDR3 coding DNA: TGTGCTAGTGGTTTGGCACGGGCCAACGAGCAGTACTTC.